The 5 T cell receptor beta chains below come from one sample, sequenced in a study of shared T cell receptors in the human thymus (dated by TCRdb to about 2021). Libraries were made using the immunoSEQ multiplex PCR assay. TCRdb stores this immuneACCESS table with in-frame sequences only. Part of the clones is absent; in the studies checked, under half of the shortfall reflects unresolved V genes, and no reason is known for the rest. The sample profile shows 700,000 or so clones; 70% to 90% of them were found once. 0.008% to 0.011% of the sample goes to the ten largest clones. The same sample was also studied in work on human thymus T cells.

Sequencing was carried out using thymocytes. The receptors were gathered from a girl under three years old with a congenital heart defect. Donor details come from another sample of the same person, matched by shared clones.

The chain carries TRBV9 and TRBJ2-2; 10 bases map to TRBD2. Germline CDR1 and CDR2: SGDLS and YYNGEE. V shed 0 bases, J shed 4 bases, and the junction held 6 bases outside the gene matches. The CDR3 is 17 residues long. CDR3 region: CASSVGTQRGGTGELFF. The CDR3, as DNA: TGTGCCAGCAGCGTAGGAACCCAGCGGGGGGGCACCGGGGAGCTGTTTTTT.

The table lists this clone with a count of one. This chain joins TRBV7-2 and TRBJ1-2, with no clear D. Germline V CDR1 and CDR2: SGHTA, FQGNSA. The CDR3 extends over 10 amino acids. V dropped 4 bases and J dropped 12 bases, with 9 bases sitting between them. This chain's CDR3 is CASSSRWDTF. The CDR3 DNA sequence: TGTGCCAGCAGCTCGAGGTGGGACACCTTC.

The rearrangement uses TRBV29-1 and TRBJ2-3, with 10 bases identical to TRBD2. This CDR3 comprises 14 residues. The germline V gene has CDR1 SQVTM and CDR2 ANQGSEA. V gave up 4 bases and J gave up 1 base; unmatched junction bases: 2. The CDR3: CSVALAGGTDTQYF. The CDR3 DNA reads as TGCAGCGTTGCTCTAGCGGGGGGCACAGATACGCAGTATTTT.

This clone was seen a few times. The V and J genes are TRBV20-1 and TRBJ1-1, with 10 bases that match TRBD1. Looked up from germline, CDR1 is DFQATT and CDR2 is SNEGSKA (reference sequence). This CDR3 contains 10 residues. DNA of the CDR3: TGCAGGGACAGGGGGACTGAAGCTTTCTTT. As protein: CRDRGTEAFF.

The chain carries TRBV28 and TRBJ1-4; tentative D call: TRBD1 (5 bases). Per germline, CDR1 MDHEN and CDR2 SYDVKM. With 5 bases removed from V and 8 bases from J, the gap between germline ends came to 15 bases. There are 14 residues in the CDR3. The chain's CDR3 is CASSLSRGWEKLFF. The CDR3 DNA is TGTGCCAGCAGTCTAAGTAGGGGCTGGGAAAAACTGTTTTTT.